This TCR beta chain comes out of a study of human T cells and chemical hapten exposure. Study details: Small pooled library volume differences chiefly drove per-sample TCR yield variation. General study results and limits: The number of TCRs above 1 in 1000 frequency did not change after DPC sensitization.

Library construction involved attaching unique molecular identifiers to individual cDNA molecules, which allowed quantitative, reproducible TCR counting. In the source study's methods: A per-sample median of around 100,000 TCRs was observed, with a range of about 23,224 to 700,000. TCRdb re-called the RACE reads with MiXCR, one entry per CDR3 protein. The V and J calls were determined by TCRdb, not by the authors. The repertoire consists of 45,000 or so distinct CDR3 sequences, with about 4.5% occurring once and the leading ten covering 5.8%. This clonotype came up many times. Its antigen is not identified. The time point is: healthy volunteer bleed at 2 weeks. Total RNA was isolated from unfractionated whole blood. Source material: whole blood. This clonotype was sampled from a human donor in good health. Some clones in this sample may be carry-over from other donors' samples.

This chain's CDR3 is CASSSPTGSTSGSSNEQFF. The CDR3 DNA reads as TGTGCCAGCAGCTCCCCGACAGGTTCGACTAGCGGGAGCTCCAATGAGCAGTTCTTC. The chain recombines TRBV2 with TRBJ2-1; 12 bases fit TRBD2. The CDR3 is 19 amino acids. The germline V gene has CDR1 SNHLY and CDR2 FYNNEI. The ends lost 6 bases at V and 6 bases at J; junction bases unmatched: 18.